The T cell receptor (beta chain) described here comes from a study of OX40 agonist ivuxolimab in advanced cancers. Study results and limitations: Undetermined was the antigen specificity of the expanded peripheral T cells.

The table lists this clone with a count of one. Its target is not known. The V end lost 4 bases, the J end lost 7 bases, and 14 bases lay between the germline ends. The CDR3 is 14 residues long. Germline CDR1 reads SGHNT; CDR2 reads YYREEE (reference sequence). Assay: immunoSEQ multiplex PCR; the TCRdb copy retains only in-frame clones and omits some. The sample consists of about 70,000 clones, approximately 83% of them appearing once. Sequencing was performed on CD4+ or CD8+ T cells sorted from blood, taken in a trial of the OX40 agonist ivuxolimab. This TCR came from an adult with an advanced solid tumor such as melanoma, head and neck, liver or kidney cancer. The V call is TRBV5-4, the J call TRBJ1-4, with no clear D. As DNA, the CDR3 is TGTGCCAGCAGCCTTGATATATCCAGTGAAAAACTGTTTTTT. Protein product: CASSLDISSEKLFF.